These T cell receptor beta chains were read from a single sample in a study of identical twins. TCRdb processed the 5' RACE reads anew with MiXCR; each CDR3 protein has one entry. The table shows hundreds of thousands of distinct CDR3 sequences, with around a sixth occurring only once. This sample was also put to use in a study of T cells expressing NK-cell markers.

The specimen was PBMCs. The receptors shown here come from a woman younger than 30 in good health. The CDR3 runs from the conserved cysteine through the conserved F or W. The order of the fields is J gene, V gene, D gene, clone size, CDR3 protein, CDR3 DNA. A D gene is named only where the DNA matches it firmly. Some rows mark clone size as missing; the rest say once, few, many or name a class of expanded clone.

TRBJ1-1 TRBV20-1 TRBD1 . CSASPLWDSNTEAFF TGCAGTGCCTCCCCCCTATGGGACAGCAACACTGAAGCTTTCTTT
TRBJ2-7 TRBV9 TRBD2 . CASGRTRLAPEQYF TGTGCCAGCGGCCGGACTAGACTAGCCCCCGAGCAGTACTTC
TRBJ2-3 TRBV29-1 TRBD2 once CSVVLAGVATDTQYF TGCAGCGTGGTCTTAGCGGGAGTAGCAACAGATACGCAGTATTTT
TRBJ1-2 TRBV12-3/TRBV12-4 . few CASSLGGRAVGLYGYTF TGTGCCAGCAGTTTAGGGGGAAGGGCAGTCGGACTCTATGGCTACACCTTC
TRBJ2-5 TRBV20-1 . many CSAQGVVRETQYF TGCAGTGCTCAGGGAGTGGTACGAGAGACCCAGTACTTC
TRBJ2-7 TRBV7-9 . few CASSLSQRGGARYF TGTGCCAGCAGCTTATCCCAACGGGGCGGGGCGAGGTACTTC
TRBJ1-5 TRBV9 . . CASSVGGTHNQPQHF TGTGCCAGCAGCGTAGGTGGGACACACAATCAGCCCCAGCATTTT
TRBJ2-7 TRBV20-1 TRBD1 . CSVSPGQGLEQYF TGCAGTGTTTCGCCGGGACAGGGGCTCGAGCAGTACTTC
TRBJ2-3 TRBV15 . . CATTNPGPNPTDTQYF TGTGCCACCACCAATCCGGGCCCAAACCCCACAGATACGCAGTATTTT
TRBJ1-6 TRBV4-3 . . CASSQDRGNSPLHF TGCGCCAGCAGCCAAGATCGCGGAAATTCACCCCTCCACTTT
TRBJ2-1 TRBV6-2/TRBV6-3 . many CASSLGPPDNEQFF TGTGCCAGCAGTTTGGGGCCGCCGGACAATGAGCAGTTCTTC
TRBJ2-3 TRBV12-3/TRBV12-4 . . CASSRDKSTDTQYF TGTGCCAGCAGTCGGGACAAATCCACAGATACGCAGTATTTT
TRBJ2-5 TRBV10-3 TRBD1 few CAISELTGKETQYF TGTGCCATCAGTGAGTTGACAGGGAAGGAGACCCAGTACTTC
TRBJ2-1 TRBV10-3 . few CAIGGANEQFF TGTGCCATCGGGGGGGCCAATGAGCAGTTCTTC
TRBJ1-4 TRBV6-1 . . CASSEPNRFGLFF TGTGCCAGCAGTGAACCTAACCGCTTTGGGCTGTTTTTT
TRBJ1-2 TRBV7-6 . once CASSLGGALDGYTF TGTGCCAGCAGCTTAGGAGGGGCTTTGGATGGCTACACCTTC
TRBJ2-1 TRBV19 . . CASRTGRVSSYNEQFF TGTGCCAGTAGGACAGGGAGGGTGAGCTCCTACAATGAGCAGTTCTTC
TRBJ2-7 TRBV2 TRBD1 . CASTLGQGGREQYF TGTGCCAGCACCTTGGGACAGGGAGGGCGCGAGCAGTACTTC
TRBJ2-7 TRBV12-3/TRBV12-4 TRBD2 few CASSSLAGGLYEQYF TGTGCCAGCAGTTCCCTAGCGGGAGGTCTCTACGAGCAGTACTTC
TRBJ1-2 TRBV25-1 TRBD1 . CASSAPGTGGGGYTF TGTGCCAGCAGTGCCCCAGGGACAGGGGGCGGCGGCTACACCTTC
TRBJ2-3 TRBV5-4 . . CASSLERYSTDTQYF TGTGCCAGCAGCCTGGAGCGATATAGCACAGATACGCAGTATTTT
TRBJ2-4 TRBV7-2 . few CASSLGFGNIQYF TGTGCCAGCAGCCTGGGCTTTGGAAACATTCAGTACTTC
TRBJ1-4 TRBV12-3/TRBV12-4 . . CASNLGFEKLFF TGTGCCAGCAACTTGGGGTTTGAAAAACTGTTTTTT